Shown below are 23 T cell receptor beta chains from a single sample sequenced in a study of blood T cells in healthy people across ages. The authors ran a second PCR of about 6 to 12 cycles using a sample-barcoded 5' primer and a J-beta primer mix. TCRdb fed the 5' RACE reads into MiXCR, producing one record per CDR3 protein. This sample has about 1.8 million distinct CDR3 sequences, with roughly 50% found just once. Sequencing input: blood. These receptors were taken from a woman aged 40 to 55 in good health.

V gene TRBV20-1 combines with J gene TRBJ2-5; TRBD2 aligns across 11 bases. The J call may be wrong; the DNA end is better matched by TRBJ2-7. This CDR3 is 14 amino acids long. CDR1 DFQATT and CDR2 SNEGSKA come from the germline V gene (reference sequence). For the CDR3, the DNA is TGCAGTGTCCGCCTAGCGGGGGGTACTTACGAGCAGTACTTC. It encodes CSVRLAGGTYEQYF.

This clonotype has a handful of counts. This chain joins TRBV6-2 or TRBV6-3 and TRBJ2-7, with a possible D match to TRBD2 (5 bases). From germline, CDR1 is MNHEY and CDR2 SVGEGT. V gave up 6 bases and J gave up 4 bases, with 16 bases separating them. The CDR3 runs to 14 residues. The CDR3 spells CASRNREGSYEQYF. The DNA of the CDR3 is TGTGCCAGCAGAAACCGGGAAGGGTCTTACGAGCAGTACTTC.

In this sample, this clonotype turned up a few times. J is TRBJ2-4 and V is TRBV7-2; 8 bases are shared with TRBD2. V shed 2 bases, J shed 3 bases, and the junction held 6 bases outside the gene matches. CDR1 is SGHTA and CDR2 is FQGNSA in the germline V gene. This CDR3 is 16 amino acids long. The CDR3 nucleotides read TGTGCCAGCAGCTTAAAAGCTCTAGCGGGCAAAAACATTCAGTACTTC. Translating it yields CASSLKALAGKNIQYF.

A few counts support this clonotype. CDR3 DNA: TGTGCCAGCAGCTCAACAGGGGGCGGGATATCGCAGTATTTT. Translated, it gives CASSSTGGGISQYF. The chain couples TRBV11-2 to TRBJ2-3; 9 nucleotides agree with TRBD1. Germline assignment: CDR1 SGHAT and CDR2 FQNNGV. The CDR3 consists of 14 residues. Unmatched junction bases numbered 9, after V lost 4 bases and J lost 10 bases.

The table lists this clonotype with a few counts. The V and J genes are TRBV20-1 and TRBJ2-2; TRBD1 might be the D (6 bases). The V end was cut by 5 bases, the J end by 1 base, with 17 bases between. Germline values: CDR1 DFQATT, CDR2 SNEGSKA (reference sequence). The CDR3 covers 16 residues. This CDR3 reads CSAEEPGTKNTGELFF. The CDR3, as DNA: TGCAGTGCTGAAGAACCCGGGACAAAGAACACCGGGGAGCTGTTTTTT.

This chain links TRBV2 with TRBJ2-4; the match to TRBD2 covers 8 bases. The J call is doubtful: the DNA matches TRBJ2-5 better. Germline V gene data show CDR1 as SNHLY and CDR2 as FYNNEI. This CDR3 has 14 residues. The CDR3 spells CASTRRGVSETQYF. Written as DNA, the CDR3 is TGTGCCAGCACTCGGCGGGGGGTTTCAGAGACCCAGTACTTC.

V gene TRBV27 combines with J gene TRBJ2-1, with TRBD2 as a possible D gene (5 bases). V dropped 3 bases and J dropped 4 bases, with 13 bases sitting between them. Germline CDR1 is MNHEY and CDR2 is SMNVEV (reference sequence). This CDR3 has 15 amino acids. CDR3 sequence reads: CASSFVGVGYNEQFF. CDR3 in DNA: TGTGCCAGCAGTTTCGTCGGGGTCGGTTACAATGAGCAGTTCTTC.

In this sample, this clonotype turned up once. A junction end diverges from the germline sequence, so it may reflect a read error. This chain connects TRBV12-3 or TRBV12-4 to TRBJ2-1; TRBD1 agrees at 7 bases. CDR3 length equals 13 residues. The CDR3 loop is CASSKGQINERFF. DNA of the CDR3: TGTGCCAGCAGTAAGGGACAGATCAATGAGCGGTTCTTC.

This clonotype was picked up a small number of times. The V call is TRBV20-1, the J call TRBJ2-3; TRBD2 agrees at 13 bases. The V gene's germline CDR1 is DFQATT and CDR2 SNEGSKA (reference sequence). The CDR3 is 19 residues long. The trim removed 0 bases at V and 4 bases at J, leaving 13 bases unmatched. The CDR3 DNA is TGCAGTGCTAGAGAACGACTAGCGGGGGGCGGGTTGATCGCAGATACGCAGTATTTT. It codes for CSARERLAGGGLIADTQYF.

This clonotype was counted between two and nine times. The J gene is TRBJ2-5, the V gene TRBV7-2; 9 nucleotides align to TRBD1. The germline CDR1 and CDR2 sequences are SGHTA and FQGNSA. Trimming removed 2 bases from V and 5 bases from J; junction bases left unmatched: 6. CDR3 length: 15 amino acids. CDR3: CASSLKGTGKETQYF. Written as DNA, the CDR3 is TGTGCCAGCAGCTTAAAGGGGACAGGGAAGGAGACCCAGTACTTC.

The gene calls are TRBV6-5 and TRBJ2-1, with 7 bases identical to TRBD1. This CDR3 spans 14 amino acids. Germline values: CDR1 MNHEY, CDR2 SVGAGI. Trimming removed 2 bases from V and 5 bases from J; junction bases left unmatched: 3. The DNA of the CDR3 is TGTGCCAGCAGTTACGGGACAGAGGACAATGAGCAGTTCTTC. Translated, it gives CASSYGTEDNEQFF.

In this sample, this clonotype turned up a few times. V gene TRBV6-2 or TRBV6-3 combines with J gene TRBJ2-4; TRBD2 matches 9 bases. The CDR3 covers 11 residues. CDR1 is MNHEY, CDR2 SVGEGT, per germline. The J segment lost 13 bases and the V segment lost 5 bases, leaving 3 bases of the junction unmatched. CDR3: CASSTGTSQYF. CDR3 nucleotide sequence: TGTGCCAGCAGTACCGGGACTAGCCAGTACTTC.

J is TRBJ1-2 and V is TRBV4-3, with a weak D call TRBD1 (6 bases). This CDR3 has 15 residues. CDR1 is LGHNA and CDR2 is YSLEER in the germline V gene. V was cut by 0 bases and J by 6 bases, with 14 bases left in between. CDR3 coding DNA: TGCGCCAGCAGCCAAGATTACGGGGGGCTTGATGGCTACACCTTC. Its translation is CASSQDYGGLDGYTF.

This clonotype was observed a handful of times. This sequence joins TRBV14 and TRBJ2-3; perhaps TRBD2 as D (6 bases). V was clipped by 1 base and J by 5 bases, with 25 bases between them. The CDR3 length is 19 residues. CDR1 and CDR2 from the germline V gene are SGHDN and FVKESK. The CDR3 is CASSQGFQDRRVRIDTQYF. The CDR3 coding sequence is TGTGCCAGCAGCCAAGGGTTTCAAGATCGGAGGGTCCGGATAGATACGCAGTATTTT.

A single count supports this clonotype. The chain joins TRBV24-1 to TRBJ2-3; D unresolved. V lost 3 bases and J 2 bases, leaving 5 bases between the germline ends. The CDR3 contains 13 residues. Germline CDR1 KGHDR, CDR2 SFDVKD. CDR3 in DNA: TGTGCCACCAGTGATCAACCCACAGATACGCAGTATTTT. It is translated as CATSDQPTDTQYF.

Many counts were recorded for this clonotype. This rearrangement joins TRBV20-1 to TRBJ2-4, with D unresolved. The V end lost 3 bases, the J end lost 3 bases, and 12 bases lay between the germline ends. The CDR3 totals 14 residues. Per the germline V gene, CDR1 is DFQATT and CDR2 is SNEGSKA (reference sequence). CDR3 sequence (DNA): TGCAGTGCTAGTCCCGAGTCCGGCAAAAACATTCAGTACTTC. It specifies CSASPESGKNIQYF.

This clonotype was seen a handful of times. The V call is TRBV5-1, the J call TRBJ2-3; a weak D match, TRBD2 (6 bases). V gave up 5 bases and J gave up 9 bases, with 16 bases separating them. In germline, CDR1 is SGHRS, CDR2 YFSETQ. The CDR3 is 13 residues long. CDR3 in DNA: TGCGCCAGCAGGTCCTTCGGGGGAGACACGCAGTATTTT. Its translation: CASRSFGGDTQYF.

This clonotype showed up just once. The chain links TRBV9 to TRBJ1-1, with D uncertain. The V end lost 4 bases, the J end lost 5 bases, and 15 bases lay between the germline ends. This CDR3 spans 14 amino acids. Germline-derived CDR1 and CDR2 are SGDLS and YYNGEE. The CDR3: CASSLGSGRTEAFF. In DNA, the CDR3 is TGTGCCAGCAGCCTGGGGTCGGGAAGGACTGAAGCTTTCTTT.

The CDR3 reads CSASKASGGISEQYF. In nucleotides, the CDR3 is TGCAGTGCTAGTAAAGCTAGCGGGGGGATCAGTGAGCAGTACTTC. V and J are TRBV20-1 and TRBJ2-7; TRBD2 aligns across 11 bases. CDR1 is DFQATT and CDR2 is SNEGSKA in the germline V gene (reference sequence). CDR3 length: 15 residues. Germline trimming cut 3 bases from V and 7 bases from J; bases unmatched to any gene: 11.

The V gene is TRBV4-2, the J gene TRBJ2-6; 7 bases are shared with TRBD1. J gave up 18 bases and V 0 bases, and 8 bases lay outside the gene matches. This CDR3 contains 13 residues. The germline V gene has CDR1 LGHNA and CDR2 YNFKEQ. CDR3 coding DNA: TGTGCCAGCAGCCAAGAATGGGACAGTAGACGGACTTTC. Amino acids: CASSQEWDSRRTF.

The chain has TRBV7-2 and TRBJ2-3, with D perhaps given as TRBD1 or TRBD2 (7 bases each). This CDR3 spans 15 amino acids. Per the germline V gene, CDR1 is SGHTA and CDR2 is FQGNSA. V lost 5 bases to trimming and J lost 4 bases, with 16 bases between them. The CDR3 nucleotides read TGTGCCAGCAGCCAGGGGGGGGGGCCGGCAGATACGCAGTATTTT. Protein product: CASSQGGGPADTQYF.

This chain uses TRBV2 with TRBJ2-7; no reliable D call. This CDR3 has 14 amino acids. Trimming shortened V by 8 bases and J by 5 bases, and 19 bases separated the two germline ends. CDR1 is SNHLY, CDR2 FYNNEI, per germline. CDR3 loop: CASRWRQTRDEQYF. The CDR3 DNA reads TGTGCCAGCCGCTGGCGGCAGACGCGTGACGAGCAGTACTTC.

This clonotype was detected a few times. V usage is TRBV5-6 and J usage is TRBJ1-2; D is unresolved. Trimming took off 0 bases at V and 0 bases at J, with 9 bases between the two ends. The CDR3 is 15 amino acids. The germline CDR1 and CDR2 sequences are SGHDT and YYEEEE. CDR3 sequence: CASSLVPTANYGYTF. The CDR3 bases are TGTGCCAGCAGCTTGGTCCCTACAGCTAACTATGGCTACACCTTC.